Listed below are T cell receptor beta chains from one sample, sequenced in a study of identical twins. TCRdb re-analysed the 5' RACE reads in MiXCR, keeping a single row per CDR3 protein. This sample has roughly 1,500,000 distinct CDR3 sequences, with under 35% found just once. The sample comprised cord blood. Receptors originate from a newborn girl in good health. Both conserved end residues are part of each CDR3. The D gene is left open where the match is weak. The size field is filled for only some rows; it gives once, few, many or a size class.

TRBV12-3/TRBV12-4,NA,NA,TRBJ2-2,TGTGCCAGCAGTTTGGACGCGGGGATCGGGGAGCTGTTTTTT,CASSLDAGIGELFF
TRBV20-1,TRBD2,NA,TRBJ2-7,TGCAGTGCTAGCTGGGGGGGTATCTACGAGCAGTACTTC,CSASWGGIYEQYF
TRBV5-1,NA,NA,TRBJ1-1,TGCGCCAGCAGAACGACCGGCAGGGTGAACACTGAAGCTTTCTTT,CASRTTGRVNTEAFF
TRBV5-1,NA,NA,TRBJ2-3,TGCGCCAGCTCGGGGACGGAGGTAAATACGCAGTATTTT,CASSGTEVNTQYF
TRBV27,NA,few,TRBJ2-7,TGTGCCGGCAGCCCCGGGACCTTATCCTACGAGCAGTACTTC,CAGSPGTLSYEQYF
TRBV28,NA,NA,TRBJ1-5,TGTGCCAGCAGTCGGGGGTCAGTCCAGCCCCAGCATTTT,CASSRGSVQPQHF
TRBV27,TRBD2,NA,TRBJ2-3,TGTGCCAGCAGGATCCTAGCGGGAGCCAGCACAGATACGCAGTATTTT,CASRILAGASTDTQYF
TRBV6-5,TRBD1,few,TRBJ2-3,TGTGCCAGCAGCCGAACAGGGGGTTGGGATACGCAGTATTTT,CASSRTGGWDTQYF
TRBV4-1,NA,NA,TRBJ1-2,TGCGCCAGCAGCCAAGAGGTTCGGGGCTTCGATGGCTACACCTTC,CASSQEVRGFDGYTF
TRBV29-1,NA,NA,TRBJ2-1,TGCAGCGTTGAATTGGGGCCAGCGAGAGGAGAGCAGTTCTTC,CSVELGPARGEQFF
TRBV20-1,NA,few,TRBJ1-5,TGCAGTGCTACGAATAGCAATCAGCCCCAGCATTTT,CSATNSNQPQHF
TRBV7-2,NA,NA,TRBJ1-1,TGTGCCAGCAGCCCTCGGGCCTGGGGGAACACTGAAGCTTTCTTT,CASSPRAWGNTEAFF
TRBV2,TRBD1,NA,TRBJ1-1,TGTGCCAGCAGTGAGGGGACAGTTATGAACACTGAAGCTTTCTTT,CASSEGTVMNTEAFF
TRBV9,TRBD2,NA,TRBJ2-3,TGTGCCAGCAGCTCAGGGGAGCGGGGGAGTACAGATACGCAGTATTTT,CASSSGERGSTDTQYF
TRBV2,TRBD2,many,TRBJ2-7,TGTGCCAGCAGCGCTGGACTAGCGGGCACCTACGAGCAGTACTTC,CASSAGLAGTYEQYF
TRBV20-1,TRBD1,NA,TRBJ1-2,TGCAGTGCTATCCCCGCAGACAGGGTTTATGGCTACACCTTC,CSAIPADRVYGYTF
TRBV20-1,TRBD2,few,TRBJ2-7,TGCAGTGCTAGTAGGCCTAGCGGGGCCTACGAGCAGTACTTC,CSASRPSGAYEQYF
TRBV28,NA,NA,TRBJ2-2,TGTGCCAGCAGTGGGACGGAGGGGGCCGGGGAGCTGTTTTTT,CASSGTEGAGELFF
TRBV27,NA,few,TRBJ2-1,TGTGCCAGCAGTTTAAGGGGGGACAGAACGTATGAGCAGTTCTTC,CASSLRGDRTYEQFF
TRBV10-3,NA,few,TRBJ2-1,TGTGCCATCAGTGAGAAGGGGAATGAGCAGTTCTTC,CAISEKGNEQFF
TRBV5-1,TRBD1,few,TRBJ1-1,TGCGCCAGCAGCCTTACAGGGGATACGGACACTGAAGCTTTCTTT,CASSLTGDTDTEAFF
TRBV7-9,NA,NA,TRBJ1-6,TGTGCCAGCAGCCCCGTTTCGGGGAGGAACTTCTATAATTCACCCCTCCACTTT,CASSPVSGRNFYNSPLHF
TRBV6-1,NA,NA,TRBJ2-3,TGTGCCAGCAGTGAAGCGTACGTGTCAGATACGCAGTATTTT,CASSEAYVSDTQYF
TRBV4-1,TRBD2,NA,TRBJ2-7,TGCGCCAGCAGGCCTTTATACGGGGGGAGCTCCTACAATGAGCAGTACTTC,CASRPLYGGSSYNEQYF
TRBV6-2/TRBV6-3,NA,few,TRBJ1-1,TGTGCCAGCAGTTACGGCCCCTCTGAAGCTTTCTTT,CASSYGPSEAFF
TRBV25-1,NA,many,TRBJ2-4,TGTGCCAGCAGTGAATATGTTTCTGAGTACTTC,CASSEYVSEYF
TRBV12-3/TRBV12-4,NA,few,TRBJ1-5,TGTGCCAGCGAGAGGGGAGACAATCAGCCCCAGCATTTT,CASERGDNQPQHF
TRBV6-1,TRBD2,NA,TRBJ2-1,TGTGCCAGCACTCAACTAGCGGGAGGGCCAAGCTCCTACAATGAGCAGTTCTTC,CASTQLAGGPSSYNEQFF
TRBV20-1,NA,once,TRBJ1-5,TGCAGTGTGACCCGGGACTCGGATCAGCCCCAGCATTTT,CSVTRDSDQPQHF
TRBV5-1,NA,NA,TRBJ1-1,TGCACCAGCAGCTTGCAGGGCACTGAAGCTTTCTTT,CTSSLQGTEAFF
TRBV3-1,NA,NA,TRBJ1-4,TGTGCCAGCAGTCGGATTGCAACTAATGAAAAACTGTTTTTT,CASSRIATNEKLFF